Presented here are 4 T cell receptor beta chains from one specimen sequenced in a study of graft-versus-host responses after intestinal transplantation. Intraepithelial and lamina propria lymphocytes were released after the graft tissue was processed. This table comes from immunoSEQ multiplex PCR, and its TCRdb copy is limited to in-frame clones, with some not included. The table lists just under 20,000 clones, roughly 70% of them singletons. Material: ileum tissue, obtained about 21 days after intestinal transplant. These receptors were obtained from a human patient who received an intestinal transplant, so some T cells may come from the graft donor.

This clone occurred once. The chain couples TRBV11-3 to TRBJ2-1; the D is unclear. V was shortened by 4 bases and J by 3 bases, with 7 bases between the two germline ends. CDR3 length: 13 amino acids. CDR1 is SGHNT and CDR2 is YENEEA in the germline V gene. CDR3 bases: TGTGCCAGCAGCTATACTAACTACAATGAGCAGTTCTTC. It translates to CASSYTNYNEQFF.

The chain joins TRBV11-2 to TRBJ1-2, with a weak D call TRBD1 (6 bases). The V end lost 3 bases, the J end lost 7 bases, and 18 bases lay between the germline ends. CDR3 length equals 15 residues. Germline values: CDR1 SGHAT, CDR2 FQNNGV. The CDR3 protein is CASSFWGRGTGGYTF. CDR3 bases: TGTGCCAGCAGCTTTTGGGGCAGGGGTACGGGTGGCTACACCTTC.

V and J are TRBV7-9 and TRBJ2-1; D not resolved. Germline CDR1 is SEHNR and CDR2 is FQNEAQ (reference sequence). Trimming removed 0 bases at V and 8 bases at J, with 17 bases between. The CDR3 is 16 amino acids. The CDR3 protein is CASSLAYVIGQDEQFF. The CDR3 DNA is TGTGCCAGCAGCTTAGCCTACGTTATTGGCCAGGATGAGCAGTTCTTC.

The V call is TRBV5-1, the J call TRBJ1-1; D gene uncertain. Deletions cut 0 bases from V and 4 bases from J, with 10 bases between. Germline CDR1 reads SGHRS; CDR2 reads YFSETQ. This CDR3 spans 14 amino acids. The CDR3 loop reads CASSLAGRGTEAFF. CDR3 bases: TGCGCCAGCAGCTTGGCAGGCCGGGGCACTGAAGCTTTCTTT.